These 8 T cell receptor beta chains originate from one sample sequenced in a study of early T cells in non-severe SARS-CoV-2 infection. One entry per CDR3 protein results from TCRdb running MiXCR on the 5' RACE reads. The sample lists approximately 74,000 distinct CDR3 sequences; 14% were seen once. The sample comprised whole blood. These receptors all come from an adult who was a healthcare worker with PCR-confirmed SARS-CoV-2 infection or an uninfected control (not recorded which).

This clonotype was seen more than once but under ten times. CDR3 sequence reads: CASSPPAGGTYQETQYF. Here the CDR3 DNA reads TGTGCCAGCAGCCCCCCGGCAGGGGGAACGTACCAAGAGACCCAGTACTTC. The chain joins TRBV5-4 to TRBJ2-5, with TRBD1 matching over 7 bases. The length of the CDR3 is 17 residues. V was pared by 4 bases and J by 0 bases, with 12 bases of the junction left unmatched. The germline V gene has CDR1 SGHNT and CDR2 YYREEE (reference sequence).

The chain combines TRBV10-3 with TRBJ2-2; D not resolved. V shed 6 bases and J shed 3 bases, with 5 bases lying between them. CDR3 length: 12 amino acids. Germline V gives CDR1 ENHRY, CDR2 SYGVKD. For the CDR3, the DNA is TGTGCCATCAGAAGGGACACCGGGGAGCTGTTTTTT. Its translation: CAIRRDTGELFF.

There are many counts of this clonotype. The V call is TRBV28, the J call TRBJ1-2, with TRBD1 identical over 9 bases. The CDR3 extends over 16 amino acids. Germline trimming cut 6 bases from V and 4 bases from J; bases unmatched to any gene: 12. Germline V gene lookup returns CDR1 MDHEN and CDR2 SYDVKM. The chain's CDR3 is CASSSTGTGLGYGYTF. Here the CDR3 DNA reads TGTGCCAGCAGCAGCACCGGGACAGGGTTGGGCTATGGCTACACCTTC.

V gene TRBV30 combines with J gene TRBJ2-1; D perhaps matches TRBD2 (6 bases). Germline V gene lookup returns CDR1 GTSNPN and CDR2 SVGIG (reference sequence). CDR3 size: 12 residues. The V and J ends lost 5 bases and 8 bases respectively, with 13 bases between them. The CDR3 nucleotides are TGTGCCTGGGTCCGGGACTCCCATGAGCAGTTCTTC. This codes for CAWVRDSHEQFF.

There are many counts of this clonotype. This chain connects TRBV30 to TRBJ2-3; TRBD2 matches 12 bases. CDR3 length: 14 amino acids. Losses at the gene ends were 7 bases for V and 6 bases for J; bases not matched to a gene: 8. Germline loops: CDR1 GTSNPN, CDR2 SVGIG (reference sequence). CDR3: CASGASGGADTQYF. In DNA form, the CDR3 reads TGTGCCTCAGGGGCTAGCGGGGGGGCCGATACGCAGTATTTT.

This clonotype was detected only once. The rearrangement links TRBV5-6 to TRBJ2-3; 10 nucleotides line up with TRBD1. The length of the CDR3 is 17 residues. Losses at the gene ends were 0 bases for V and 4 bases for J; bases not matched to a gene: 8. Germline V CDR1 and CDR2: SGHDT, YYEEEE. The CDR3, as DNA: TGTGCCAGCAGCTTGGTTCGGGACAGGGGACGGGCAGATACGCAGTATTTT. It encodes CASSLVRDRGRADTQYF. Full variable domain (missing parts from reference TRBV5-6 and TRBJ2-3): DAGVTQSPTHLIKTRGQQVTLRCSPKSGHDTVSWYQQALGQGPQFIFQYYEEEERQRGNFPDRFSGHQFPNYSSELNVNALLLGDSALYLCASSLVRDRGRADTQYFGPGTRLTVL.

In its sample, this clonotype was seen many times. The genes are TRBV7-9 and TRBJ2-7; D unclear. CDR3 length: 14 residues. Trimming removed 4 bases from V and 2 bases from J, with 12 bases in between. In germline, CDR1 is SEHNR, CDR2 FQNEAQ (reference sequence). CDR3 protein: CASSSWGLPYEQYF. CDR3 sequence (DNA): TGTGCCAGCAGCTCGTGGGGATTACCCTACGAGCAGTACTTC.

This clonotype turned up a few times. The chain has TRBV5-1 and TRBJ1-1, with 8 bases that match TRBD1. Germline V gene sequence: CDR1 SGHRS, CDR2 YFSETQ. CDR3 length equals 14 residues. V lost 4 bases, J lost 5 bases, and 7 bases stayed unmatched. CDR3 protein: CASSKIQGETEAFF. The CDR3 nucleotides are TGCGCCAGCAGCAAGATACAGGGGGAGACTGAAGCTTTCTTT. Variable domain in full (rest from reference TRBV5-1 and TRBJ1-1): KAGVTQTPRYLIKTRGQQVTLSCSPISGHRSVSWYQQTPGQGLQFLFEYFSETQRNKGNFPGRFSGRQFSNSRSEMNVSTLELGDSALYLCASSKIQGETEAFFGQGTRLTVV.